The sequence of this TCR beta chain was determined in a study of cytotoxic CD8 clonotypes in ibrutinib-treated CLL. The CDR3 is 15 residues long. V shed 1 base and J 7 bases; nucleotides not matched to a gene: 5. Germline V gene sequence: CDR1 SGHRS, CDR2 YFSETQ. TCRdb's copy holds only in-frame clones and misses some; the assay was immunoSEQ multiplex PCR. The sample lists 70,000 to 85,000 clones, about 84% occurring once. The receptor was isolated from a human donor with chronic lymphocytic leukemia. This specimen was PBMCs, taken at disease progression, from a patient treated with ibrutinib. This rearrangement joins TRBV5-1 to TRBJ2-1; 10 nucleotides line up with TRBD2. In nucleotides, the CDR3 is TGCGCCAGCAGCTTGTTAACTAGCGGGATTAATGAGCAGTTCTTC. It yields the protein CASSLLTSGINEQFF.